The clone carrying this T cell receptor beta chain was seen just once. No antigen is known for it. The data belong to a study of cytomegalovirus exposure and HLA in healthy donors. The PCR had 60 Vbeta and 13 Jbeta primers. Sequenced by immunoSEQ multiplex PCR; TCRdb stores in-frame clones only, minus some. This sample has fewer than 200,000 clones, with 75% to 80% found just once. This CDR3 spans 19 amino acids. CDR1 and CDR2 from the germline V gene are LGHNT and FRNRAP. With V trimmed by 6 bases and J by 2 bases, 13 bases remained unmatched. General study points: The study assumed roughly uniform donor sequencing depth for presence/absence analyses. Earlier analysis looked at TCR beta V segments, and most were productive about 87% or about 30% of the time.

The gene calls are TRBV12-5 and TRBJ2-3, with TRBD2 matching over 14 bases. This receptor was obtained from a woman between 40 and 50 years old in good health and CMV-seropositive. The sample comprised PBMCs. CDR3 nucleotides: TGTGCTAGTGGACACAACCGTGGGACTAGCGGGAGAAACACAGATACGCAGTATTTT. Translating it yields CASGHNRGTSGRNTDTQYF.